This T cell receptor beta chain was recovered during a study of beta chain features in type 1 diabetes. Whole-study results and caveats: Compared with healthy donors, patients appeared to share more similar naive, central memory and regulatory TCRB repertoires. Sequencing from cDNA could over-represent high-TCR-expressing cells.

TCRB transcripts that were expressed got sequenced, as all of the isolated RNA had been reverse transcribed. Produced via immunoSEQ multiplex PCR; TCRdb's table is partial and in-frame only. The table shows 300,000 to 350,000 clones, with 20% occurring only once. This clone was observed a few times. Its antigen is not known. Each donor gave one heparinised blood draw averaging roughly 100 mL. Trimming removed 4 bases from V and 4 bases from J; junction bases left unmatched: 16. CDR3 length: 18 amino acids. CDR1 and CDR2 from the germline V gene are SGHRS and YFSETQ. This rearrangement joins TRBV5-1 to TRBJ2-1; 8 bases align to TRBD2. The TCR sequence derives from a woman between 18 and 30 years old in good health. Sequencing used naive CD4+ T cells from blood. The CDR3 reads CASSPSVLVAGKYNEQFF. CDR3 sequence (DNA): TGCGCCAGCAGCCCGTCGGTGCTGGTAGCGGGGAAGTACAATGAGCAGTTCTTC.